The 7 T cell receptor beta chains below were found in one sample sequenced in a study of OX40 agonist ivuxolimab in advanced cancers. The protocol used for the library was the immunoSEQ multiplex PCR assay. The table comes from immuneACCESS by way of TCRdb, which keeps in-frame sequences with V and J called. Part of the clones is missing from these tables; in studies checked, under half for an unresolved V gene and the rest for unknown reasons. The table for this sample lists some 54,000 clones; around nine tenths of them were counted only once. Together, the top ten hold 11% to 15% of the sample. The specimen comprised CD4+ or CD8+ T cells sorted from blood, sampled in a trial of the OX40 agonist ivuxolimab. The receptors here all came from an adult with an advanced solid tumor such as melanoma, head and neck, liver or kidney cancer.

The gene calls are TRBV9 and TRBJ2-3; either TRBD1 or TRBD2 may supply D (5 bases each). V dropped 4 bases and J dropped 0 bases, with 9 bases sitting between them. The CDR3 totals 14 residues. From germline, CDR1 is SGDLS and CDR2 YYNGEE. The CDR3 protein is CASSPGPSTDTQYF. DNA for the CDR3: TGTGCCAGCAGCCCGGGACCAAGCACAGATACGCAGTATTTT.

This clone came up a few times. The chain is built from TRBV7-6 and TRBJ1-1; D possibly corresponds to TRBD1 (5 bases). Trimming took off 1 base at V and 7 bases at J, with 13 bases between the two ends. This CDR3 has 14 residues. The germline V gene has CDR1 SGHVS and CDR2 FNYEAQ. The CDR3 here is CASSLGGEVGEAFF. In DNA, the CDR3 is TGTGCCAGCAGCTTAGGGGGGGAGGTTGGTGAAGCTTTCTTT.

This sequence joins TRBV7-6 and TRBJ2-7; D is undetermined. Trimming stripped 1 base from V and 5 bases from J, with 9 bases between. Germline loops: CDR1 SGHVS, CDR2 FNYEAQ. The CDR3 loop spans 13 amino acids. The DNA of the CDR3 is TGTGCCAGCAGCTTAGGTTTTGAGGACGAGCAGTACTTC. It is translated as CASSLGFEDEQYF.

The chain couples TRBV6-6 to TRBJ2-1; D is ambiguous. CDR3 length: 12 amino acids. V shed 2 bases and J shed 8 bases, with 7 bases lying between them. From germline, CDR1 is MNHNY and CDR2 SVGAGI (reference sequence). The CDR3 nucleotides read TGTGCCAGCAGTTACGCGCTGGATGAGCAGTTCTTC. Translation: CASSYALDEQFF.

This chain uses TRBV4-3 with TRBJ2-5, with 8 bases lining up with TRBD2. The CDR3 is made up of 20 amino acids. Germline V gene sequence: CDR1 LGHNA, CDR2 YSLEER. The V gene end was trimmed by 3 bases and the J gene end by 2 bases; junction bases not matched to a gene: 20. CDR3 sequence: CASSQTLFPGTREGQETQYF. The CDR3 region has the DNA TGCGCCAGCAGCCAGACCCTTTTCCCCGGGACCCGGGAGGGTCAAGAGACCCAGTACTTC.

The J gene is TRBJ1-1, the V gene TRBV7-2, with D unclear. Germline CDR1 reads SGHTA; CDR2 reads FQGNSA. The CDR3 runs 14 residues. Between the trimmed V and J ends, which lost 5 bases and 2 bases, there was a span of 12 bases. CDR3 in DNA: TGTGCCAGCAGCCCGACCACGGCCAACACTGAAGCTTTCTTT. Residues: CASSPTTANTEAFF.

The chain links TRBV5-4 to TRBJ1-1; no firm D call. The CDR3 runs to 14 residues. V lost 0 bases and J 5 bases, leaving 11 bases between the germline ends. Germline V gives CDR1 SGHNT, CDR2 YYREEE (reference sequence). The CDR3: CASSLDSFMTEAFF. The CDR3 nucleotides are TGTGCCAGCAGCTTGGACAGTTTTATGACTGAAGCTTTCTTT.